This T cell receptor (beta chain) comes out of a study of human T cells and chemical hapten exposure (dated by TCRdb to about 2021). Notes on the research overall: For sensitization, 2% DPC in acetone was applied to a roughly 2 cm by roughly 2 cm area of upper inner arm skin. Patients additionally received weekly therapeutic DPC doses to the scalp throughout the approximately 22-week study period. Patch testing was performed on the upper back with Finn chambers containing 0.01% DPC, and the patch tests were scored after 6 days according to International Contact Dermatitis Research Group standards. The patient cohort, mostly female, included alopecia areata with under or over 50% scalp involvement, alopecia totalis and alopecia universalis. Libraries were pooled for sequencing, and variation in per-sample TCR yields was attributed mainly to small differences in library volumes within the pool. Peripheral blood TCR repertoire changes were tracked in vivo in alopecia patients during primary and secondary sensitization to the hapten diphenylcyclopropenone (DPC). Blood samples were taken from patients before sensitization (week 0) and at 2, 6 and about 24 weeks after DPC sensitization. For TCR sequencing, blood came from over 25 alopecia patients at anywhere from one to four time points (pre-sensitization, 2, 6 and 24 weeks).

Preparation of the library involved RACE. Sequenced on a NextSeq 500. During library preparation, unique molecular identifiers were attached to individual cDNA molecules so that TCRs could be counted quantitatively and reproducibly. Both TCR alpha and TCR beta chains were sequenced from each blood RNA sample. On the authors' methods: Samples had a median of 95,638 TCRs, with a range from about 23,224 to 750,000. The Decombinator software suite was used to annotate the V, J and CDR3 of the TCR reads. Every sample was subsampled to the same number of TCRs (28,000) for the PS versus PT1 abundance plots. TCRs were defined as expanded if absent before sensitization and observed at least eight times at the 2-week time point. The raw public reads went through TCRdb reprocessing: fastp at Q25, MiXCR clone calling, in-frame beta chains kept. Each CDR3 protein gets just one entry, which takes the most common genes and DNA from the rows behind it. These V and J calls originate from TCRdb's pipeline instead of the authors' own analysis. Counted in this sample were some 400,000 distinct CDR3 sequences; 4.5% to 5.5% of them appeared once. The leading ten clones occupy roughly 2.6% of the sample.

General conclusions and limits of the study: The number of PT1 expanded TCRs positively correlated with patch test score, significant at thresholds 8, 16 and 32 but not 4. Alopecia, a presumed autoimmune disease, was present in all patients, so the immune response of the patients might differ from that of healthy individuals. No change with DPC sensitization was found in the number of TCRs above 1 in 1000 frequency, and no evidence of global repertoire structure alterations was found. After repeated subsampling, the strength of the expansion versus patch-test correlation and the threshold at which it became significant changed. Compared with pre-sensitization or healthy control sets, expanded TCRs formed significantly more large CDR3 similarity clusters, which is consistent with antigen-driven responses.

This clonotype was seen repeatedly, ten times or more. Its specific antigen is unknown. No much larger clonotype is one base removed from it; base qualities were not supplied. This sample's time point label indicates: pre-sensitization, week 0. The meaning of the sample's treatment or condition label: therapeutic diphenylcyclopropenone sensitization with weekly scalp DPC. At every patch-test visit, the blood draw took place before the patch test was put on. Eligible patients were aged 18 to 70, diagnosed with alopecia, deemed suitable for DPC therapy, and excluded if pregnant. Total RNA was extracted from unfractionated whole blood that had been collected in Tempus Blood RNA tubes. Specimen: whole blood, collected in connection with sensitization to the hapten diphenylcyclopropenone (DPC). The sequence was obtained from a woman aged 45-60 years with alopecia areata. Some clones in this sample may be carry-over from other donors' samples.

In nucleotides, the sequence is TGTGCCAGCAGCCAAGTGTCCGGGGTCACTGAAGCTTTCTTT. Its protein is CASSQVSGVTEAFF. Recombination linked TRBV14 to TRBJ1-1; the D segment cannot be called with confidence. The CDR3 contains 14 residues, cysteine and phenylalanine counted. Just CDR3 DNA is preserved here, 42 bases in frame from base 1. Deletion took 1 base off V and 4 bases off J, with a span of 10 bases between the germline ends. Taken from the germline V gene, the CDR1 and CDR2 loops are SGHDN and FVKESK.